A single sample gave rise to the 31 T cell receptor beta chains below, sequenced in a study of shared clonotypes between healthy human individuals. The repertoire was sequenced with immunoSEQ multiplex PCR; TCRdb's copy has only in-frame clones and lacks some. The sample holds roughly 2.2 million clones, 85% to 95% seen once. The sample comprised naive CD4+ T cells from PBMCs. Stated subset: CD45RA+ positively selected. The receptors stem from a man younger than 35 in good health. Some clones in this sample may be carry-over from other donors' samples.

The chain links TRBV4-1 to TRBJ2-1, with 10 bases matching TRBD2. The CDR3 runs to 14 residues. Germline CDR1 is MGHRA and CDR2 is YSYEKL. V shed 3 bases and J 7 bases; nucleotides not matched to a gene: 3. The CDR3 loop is CASSHLAGANEQFF. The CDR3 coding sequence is TGCGCCAGCAGCCACCTAGCGGGAGCTAATGAGCAGTTCTTC.

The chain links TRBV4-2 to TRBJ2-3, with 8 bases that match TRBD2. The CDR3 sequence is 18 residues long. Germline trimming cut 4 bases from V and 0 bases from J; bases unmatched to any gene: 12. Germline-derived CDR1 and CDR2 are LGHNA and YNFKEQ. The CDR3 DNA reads TGTGCCAGCAGCCCACCTCCCCGTGCTAGCGGGAGCACAGATACGCAGTATTTT. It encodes CASSPPPRASGSTDTQYF.

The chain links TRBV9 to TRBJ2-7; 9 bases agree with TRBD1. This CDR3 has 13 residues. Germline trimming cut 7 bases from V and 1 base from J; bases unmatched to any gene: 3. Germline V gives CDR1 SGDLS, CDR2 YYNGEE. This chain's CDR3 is CASGQGPSYEQYF. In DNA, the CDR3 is TGTGCCAGCGGACAGGGGCCTTCCTACGAGCAGTACTTC.

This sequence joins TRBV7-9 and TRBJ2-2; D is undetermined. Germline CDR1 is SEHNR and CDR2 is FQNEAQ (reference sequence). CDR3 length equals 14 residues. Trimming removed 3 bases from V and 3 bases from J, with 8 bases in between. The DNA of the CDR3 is TGTGCCAGCAGCTTGGGTGTTTACACCGGGGAGCTGTTTTTT. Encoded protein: CASSLGVYTGELFF.

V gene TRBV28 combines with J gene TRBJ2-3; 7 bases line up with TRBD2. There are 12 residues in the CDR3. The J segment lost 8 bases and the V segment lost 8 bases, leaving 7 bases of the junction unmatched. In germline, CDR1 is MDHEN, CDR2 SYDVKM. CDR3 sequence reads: CASGGGKGTQYF. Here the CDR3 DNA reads TGTGCCAGCGGGGGGGGAAAGGGTACGCAGTATTTT.

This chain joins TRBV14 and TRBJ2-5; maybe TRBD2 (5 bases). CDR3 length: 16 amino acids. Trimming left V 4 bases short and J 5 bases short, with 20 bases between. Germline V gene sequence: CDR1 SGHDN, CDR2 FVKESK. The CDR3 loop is CASSPGFTAQMETQYF. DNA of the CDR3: TGTGCCAGCAGCCCGGGATTTACTGCTCAAATGGAGACCCAGTACTTC.

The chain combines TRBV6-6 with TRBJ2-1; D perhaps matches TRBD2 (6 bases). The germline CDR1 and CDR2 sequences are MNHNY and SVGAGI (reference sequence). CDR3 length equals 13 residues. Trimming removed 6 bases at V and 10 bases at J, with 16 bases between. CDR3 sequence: CASRAPTGREQFF. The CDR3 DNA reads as TGTGCCAGCAGGGCCCCTACTGGGAGGGAGCAGTTCTTC.

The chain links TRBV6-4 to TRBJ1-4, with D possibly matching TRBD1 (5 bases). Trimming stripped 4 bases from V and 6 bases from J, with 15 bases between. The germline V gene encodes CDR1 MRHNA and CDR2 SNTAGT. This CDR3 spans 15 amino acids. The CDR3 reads CASSGLGGVHEKLFF. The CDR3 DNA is TGTGCCAGCAGTGGACTCGGGGGGGTTCATGAAAAACTGTTTTTT.

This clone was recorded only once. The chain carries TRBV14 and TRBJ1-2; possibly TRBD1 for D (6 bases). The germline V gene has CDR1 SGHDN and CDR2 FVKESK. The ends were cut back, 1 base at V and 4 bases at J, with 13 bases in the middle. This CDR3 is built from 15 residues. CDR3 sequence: CASSQVGAPVYGYTF. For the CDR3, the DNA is TGTGCCAGCAGCCAAGTGGGGGCCCCGGTCTATGGCTACACCTTC.

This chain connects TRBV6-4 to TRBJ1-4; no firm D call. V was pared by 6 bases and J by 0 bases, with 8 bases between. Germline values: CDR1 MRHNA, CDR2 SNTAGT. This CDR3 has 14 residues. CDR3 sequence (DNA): TGTGCCAGCAGGTACACAGCAACTAATGAAAAACTGTTTTTT. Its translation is CASRYTATNEKLFF.

The CDR3 DNA reads TGCGCCAGCAGCCTTTCTTTCAACTCCTACGAGCAGTACTTC. Residues: CASSLSFNSYEQYF. The gene calls are TRBV4-3 and TRBJ2-7; no clear D. Germline loops: CDR1 LGHNA, CDR2 YSLEER. The V gene lost 4 bases and the J gene lost 0 bases, with 10 bases spanning the gap. The CDR3 has 14 amino acids.

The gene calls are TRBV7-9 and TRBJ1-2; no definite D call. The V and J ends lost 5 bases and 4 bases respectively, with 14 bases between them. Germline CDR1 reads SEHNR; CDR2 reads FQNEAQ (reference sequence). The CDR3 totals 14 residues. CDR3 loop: CASSLPDGFYGYTF. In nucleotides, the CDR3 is TGTGCCAGCAGCCTCCCTGATGGATTCTATGGCTACACCTTC.

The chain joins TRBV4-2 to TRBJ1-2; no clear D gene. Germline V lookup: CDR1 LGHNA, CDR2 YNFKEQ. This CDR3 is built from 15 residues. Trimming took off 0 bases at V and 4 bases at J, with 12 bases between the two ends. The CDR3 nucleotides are TGTGCCAGCAGCCAAGACACTCGAGGCGTCTATGGCTACACCTTC. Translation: CASSQDTRGVYGYTF.

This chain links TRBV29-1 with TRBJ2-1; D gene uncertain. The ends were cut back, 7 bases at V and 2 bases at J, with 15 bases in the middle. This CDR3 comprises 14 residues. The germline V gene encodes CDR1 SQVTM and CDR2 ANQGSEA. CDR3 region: CSALGKSPYNEQFF. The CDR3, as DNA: TGCAGCGCCCTAGGGAAAAGCCCCTACAATGAGCAGTTCTTC.

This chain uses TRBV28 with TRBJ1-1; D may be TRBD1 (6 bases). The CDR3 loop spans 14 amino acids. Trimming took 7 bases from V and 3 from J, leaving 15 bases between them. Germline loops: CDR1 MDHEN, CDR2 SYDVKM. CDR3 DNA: TGTGCCAGCAAAGAGGGAGGGGGGGACACTGAAGCTTTCTTT. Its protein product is CASKEGGGDTEAFF.

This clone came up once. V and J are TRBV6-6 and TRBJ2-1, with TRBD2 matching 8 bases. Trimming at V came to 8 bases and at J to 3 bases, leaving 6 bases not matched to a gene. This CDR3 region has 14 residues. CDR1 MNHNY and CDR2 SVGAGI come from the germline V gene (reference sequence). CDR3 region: CASAKAGGYNEQFF. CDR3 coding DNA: TGTGCCAGCGCCAAGGCGGGAGGCTACAATGAGCAGTTCTTC.

CDR3 protein: CASSLIRGSNTGELFF. CDR3 DNA sequence: TGTGCCAGCAGCCTCATTAGGGGGTCGAACACCGGGGAGCTGTTTTTT. The gene calls are TRBV7-3 and TRBJ2-2; a weak D match, TRBD1 (6 bases). Germline V gives CDR1 SGHTA, CDR2 FQGTGA. The V end lost 5 bases, the J end lost 0 bases, and 13 bases lay between the germline ends. CDR3 length equals 16 residues. The full variable domain, rest sourced from reference TRBV7-3 and TRBJ2-2, is GAGVSQTPSNKVTEKGKYVELRCDPISGHTALYWYRQSLGQGPEFLIYFQGTGAADDSGLPNDRFFAVRPEGSVSTLKIQRTERGDSAVYLCASSLIRGSNTGELFFGEGSRLTVL.

The CDR3 loop reads CASSKTPRGQSYEQYF. The CDR3 DNA reads TGCGCCAGCAGCAAAACTCCTCGGGGACAAAGCTACGAGCAGTACTTC. This chain joins TRBV5-1 and TRBJ2-7; possible D gene TRBD1, 6 bases. V lost 4 bases, J lost 3 bases, and 20 bases lay in between. CDR1 SGHRS and CDR2 YFSETQ come from the germline V gene. The CDR3 has 16 residues.

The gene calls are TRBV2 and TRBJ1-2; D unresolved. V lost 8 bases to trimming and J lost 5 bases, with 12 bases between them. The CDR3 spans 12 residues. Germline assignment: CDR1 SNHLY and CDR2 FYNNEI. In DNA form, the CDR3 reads TGTGCCAGCGGGCGGGCCCCTTATGGCTACACCTTC. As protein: CASGRAPYGYTF.

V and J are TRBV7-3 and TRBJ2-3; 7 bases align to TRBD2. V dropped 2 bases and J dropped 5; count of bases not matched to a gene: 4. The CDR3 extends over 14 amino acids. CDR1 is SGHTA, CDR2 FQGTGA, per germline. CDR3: CASSLGGVEDTQYF. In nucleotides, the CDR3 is TGTGCCAGCAGCTTAGGGGGGGTAGAAGATACGCAGTATTTT.

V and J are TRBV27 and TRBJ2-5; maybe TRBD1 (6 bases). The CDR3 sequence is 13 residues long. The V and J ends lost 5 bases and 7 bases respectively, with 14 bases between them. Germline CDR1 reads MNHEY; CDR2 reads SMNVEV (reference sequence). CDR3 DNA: TGTGCCAGCAGTGGGGGCCGGACGGGGACCCAGTACTTC. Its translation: CASSGGRTGTQYF.

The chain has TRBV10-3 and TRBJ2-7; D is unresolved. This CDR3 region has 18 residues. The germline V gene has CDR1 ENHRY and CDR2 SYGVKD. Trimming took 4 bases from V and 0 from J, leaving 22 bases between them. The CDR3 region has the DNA TGTGCCATCAGTGCTGATCTAGGAAGACGTCCTAGCTCCTACGAGCAGTACTTC. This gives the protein CAISADLGRRPSSYEQYF.

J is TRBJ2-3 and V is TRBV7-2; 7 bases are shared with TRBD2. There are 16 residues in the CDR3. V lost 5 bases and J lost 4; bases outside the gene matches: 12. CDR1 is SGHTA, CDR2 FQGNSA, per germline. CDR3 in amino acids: CASSGRRGGGADTQYF. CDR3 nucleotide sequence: TGTGCCAGCAGCGGCCGTCGGGGTGGGGGGGCAGATACGCAGTATTTT.

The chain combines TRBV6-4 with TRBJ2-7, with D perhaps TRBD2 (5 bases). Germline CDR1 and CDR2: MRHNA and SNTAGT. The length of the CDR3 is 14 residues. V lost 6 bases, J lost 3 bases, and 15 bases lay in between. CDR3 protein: CASRERGLVYEQYF. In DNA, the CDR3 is TGTGCCAGCAGAGAGAGAGGGTTGGTCTACGAGCAGTACTTC.

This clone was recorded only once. The CDR3 loop reads CASSESAAKDYGYTF. CDR3 in DNA: TGTGCCAGCAGTGAATCTGCGGCAAAGGACTATGGCTACACCTTC. The chain recombines TRBV6-1 with TRBJ1-2; unclear D gene. With 2 bases removed from V and 3 bases from J, the gap between germline ends came to 13 bases. Germline V gene data show CDR1 as MNHNS and CDR2 as SASEGT. The length of the CDR3 is 15 residues.

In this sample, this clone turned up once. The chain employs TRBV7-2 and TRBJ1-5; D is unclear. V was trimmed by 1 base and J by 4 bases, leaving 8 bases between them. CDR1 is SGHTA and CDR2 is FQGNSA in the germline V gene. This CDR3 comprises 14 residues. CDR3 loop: CASSLVVLNQPQHF. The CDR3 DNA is TGTGCCAGCAGCTTAGTGGTACTTAATCAGCCCCAGCATTTT.

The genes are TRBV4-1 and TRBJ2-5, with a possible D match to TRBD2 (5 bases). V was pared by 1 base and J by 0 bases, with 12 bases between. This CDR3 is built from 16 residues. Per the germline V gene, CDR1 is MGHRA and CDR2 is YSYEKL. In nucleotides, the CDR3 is TGCGCCAGCAGCCAAGGGGTTAGCGTAAACCAAGAGACCCAGTACTTC. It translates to CASSQGVSVNQETQYF.

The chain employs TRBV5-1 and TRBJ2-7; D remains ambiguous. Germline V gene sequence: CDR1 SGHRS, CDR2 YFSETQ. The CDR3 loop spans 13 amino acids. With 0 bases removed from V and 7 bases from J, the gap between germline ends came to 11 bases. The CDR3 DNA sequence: TGCGCCAGCAGCTTGGGATCTGGGTTAGAGCAGTACTTC. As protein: CASSLGSGLEQYF. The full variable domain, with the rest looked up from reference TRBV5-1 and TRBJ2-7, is KAGVTQTPRYLIKTRGQQVTLSCSPISGHRSVSWYQQTPGQGLQFLFEYFSETQRNKGNFPGRFSGRQFSNSRSEMNVSTLELGDSALYLCASSLGSGLEQYFGPGTRLTVT.

CDR3: CASSLVTGRYTEAFF. In DNA, the CDR3 is TGTGCCAGCAGCTTAGTTACAGGGAGGTACACTGAAGCTTTCTTT. The chain recombines TRBV11-3 with TRBJ1-1; tentatively, D is TRBD1 (6 bases). The germline V gene has CDR1 SGHNT and CDR2 YENEEA. The CDR3 is made up of 15 amino acids. The V gene lost 1 base and the J gene lost 3 bases, with 12 bases spanning the gap.

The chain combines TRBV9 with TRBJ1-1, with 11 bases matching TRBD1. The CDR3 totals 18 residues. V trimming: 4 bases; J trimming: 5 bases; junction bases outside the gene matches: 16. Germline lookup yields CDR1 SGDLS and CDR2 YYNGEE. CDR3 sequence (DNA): TGTGCCAGCAGCAACAAGGACAGGGGGCGTTTGGGTGAGACTGAAGCTTTCTTT. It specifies CASSNKDRGRLGETEAFF. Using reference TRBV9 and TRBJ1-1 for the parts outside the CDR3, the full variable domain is DSGVTQTPKHLITATGQRVTLRCSPRSGDLSVYWYQQSLDQGLQFLIQYYNGEERAKGNILERFSAQQFPDLHSELNLSSLELGDSALYFCASSNKDRGRLGETEAFFGQGTRLTVV.

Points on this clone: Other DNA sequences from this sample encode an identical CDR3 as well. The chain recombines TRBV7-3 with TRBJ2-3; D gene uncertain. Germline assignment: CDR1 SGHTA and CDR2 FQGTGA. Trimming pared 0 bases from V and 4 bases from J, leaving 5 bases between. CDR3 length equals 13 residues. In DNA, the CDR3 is TGTGCCAGCAGCTTAACGTCCCCAGATACGCAGTATTTT. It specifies CASSLTSPDTQYF.